This T cell receptor (beta chain) was documented in a study of technical replicates of blood from several donors. Per germline, CDR1 SGHTA and CDR2 FQGNSA. Trimming removed 1 base from V and 0 bases from J; junction bases left unmatched: 7. The CDR3 has 18 residues. Assay: immunoSEQ multiplex PCR; the TCRdb copy retains only in-frame clones and omits some. The sample has about 62,000 clones; 85% to 90% are singletons. The source material was PBMCs. This sequence was found in a human donor in good health. Some clones in this sample may be carry-over from other donors' samples. The chain links TRBV7-2 to TRBJ1-5, with 9 bases matching TRBD1. CDR3 DNA sequence: TGTGCCAGCAGCTTAGGGACAGGGGCCCAATATAGCAATCAGCCCCAGCATTTT. Translated, it gives CASSLGTGAQYSNQPQHF.